The rows below give T cell receptor beta chains drawn from one sample of a study of T cell repertoires in cytomegalovirus infection. MiXCR was run by TCRdb on the reads, yielding one entry per CDR3 protein. The sample has hundreds of thousands of distinct CDR3 sequences; roughly 15% are singletons. The sequencing sample was made of PBMCs. The source is a human donor in good health (CMV status not recorded). Some clones in this sample may be carry-over from other donors' samples. Each CDR3 is given with its conserved first and last residue. Fields, in order: clone size, CDR3 length, V gene, D gene, J gene, CDR3 protein, CDR3 DNA. A D gene is named only where the DNA matches it firmly. Only some rows state a clone size, as once, few, many or a class for expanded clones.

clone_size: many
cdr3_length: 14
v_call: TRBV11-2
d_call: TRBD2
j_call: TRBJ2-5
cdr3_aa: CASGLAGAQETQYF
cdr3_nt: TGTGCCAGCGGACTAGCGGGGGCACAAGAGACCCAGTACTTC

clone_size: NA
cdr3_length: 14
v_call: TRBV28
d_call: NA
j_call: TRBJ1-6
cdr3_aa: CASSPLSINSPLHF
cdr3_nt: TGTGCCAGCAGTCCCCTTAGTATCAATTCACCCCTCCACTTT

clone_size: few
cdr3_length: 13
v_call: TRBV6-4
d_call: NA
j_call: TRBJ2-7
cdr3_aa: CAIAEVCSYEQYF
cdr3_nt: TGTGCCATCGCTGAGGTCTGCTCCTACGAGCAGTACTTC

clone_size: many
cdr3_length: 18
v_call: TRBV6-1
d_call: TRBD2
j_call: TRBJ2-3
cdr3_aa: CASRILAGGPGSTDTQYF
cdr3_nt: TGTGCCAGCAGGATCTTAGCGGGGGGTCCCGGAAGCACAGATACGCAGTATTTT

clone_size: NA
cdr3_length: 10
v_call: TRBV7-9
d_call: NA
j_call: TRBJ1-2
cdr3_aa: CASSLGGTLF
cdr3_nt: TGTGCCAGCAGCTTAGGAGGGACTCTCTTC

clone_size: many
cdr3_length: 16
v_call: TRBV7-2
d_call: TRBD2
j_call: TRBJ2-1
cdr3_aa: CASSRLAGTTYNEQFF
cdr3_nt: TGTGCCAGCAGCCGACTAGCGGGGACCACCTACAATGAGCAGTTCTTC

clone_size: NA
cdr3_length: 14
v_call: TRBV7-8
d_call: NA
j_call: TRBJ2-2
cdr3_aa: CASSQASIAGELFF
cdr3_nt: TGTGCCAGCAGCCAAGCATCGATCGCCGGGGAGCTGTTTTTT

clone_size: few
cdr3_length: 14
v_call: TRBV7-2
d_call: NA
j_call: TRBJ2-2
cdr3_aa: CASSPERNTGELFF
cdr3_nt: TGTGCCAGCAGCCCCGAAAGGAACACCGGGGAGCTGTTTTTT

clone_size: NA
cdr3_length: 15
v_call: TRBV19
d_call: TRBD1
j_call: TRBJ1-5
cdr3_aa: CASSPMTGIHQPQHF
cdr3_nt: TGTGCCAGTAGCCCCATGACAGGGATTCATCAGCCCCAGCATTTT

clone_size: few
cdr3_length: 13
v_call: TRBV15
d_call: NA
j_call: TRBJ1-6
cdr3_aa: CATSRGADGPLHF
cdr3_nt: TGTGCCACCAGCAGGGGGGCCGATGGGCCCCTCCACTTT

clone_size: NA
cdr3_length: 15
v_call: TRBV7-9
d_call: NA
j_call: TRBJ1-1
cdr3_aa: CASSSGDGMNTEAFF
cdr3_nt: TGTGCCAGCAGCTCGGGGGACGGAATGAACACTGAAGCTTTCTTT

clone_size: many
cdr3_length: 16
v_call: TRBV4-2
d_call: TRBD1
j_call: TRBJ1-2
cdr3_aa: CASSHRLQGVFHGYTF
cdr3_nt: TGTGCCAGCAGCCACCGACTACAGGGGGTTTTTCATGGCTACACCTTC

clone_size: many
cdr3_length: 17
v_call: TRBV6-2/TRBV6-3
d_call: NA
j_call: TRBJ1-1
cdr3_aa: CASSYSTRGNLNTEAFF
cdr3_nt: TGTGCCAGCAGTTACTCGACTAGGGGGAATTTGAACACTGAAGCTTTCTTT

clone_size: many
cdr3_length: 14
v_call: TRBV7-2
d_call: NA
j_call: TRBJ1-3
cdr3_aa: CASSPLGQGNTIYF
cdr3_nt: TGTGCCAGCAGTCCGCTCGGTCAGGGGAACACCATATATTTT

clone_size: many
cdr3_length: 16
v_call: TRBV7-9
d_call: NA
j_call: TRBJ2-1
cdr3_aa: CASSKYRGGSDPEQFF
cdr3_nt: TGTGCCAGCAGCAAGTACAGGGGAGGCTCCGACCCTGAGCAGTTCTTC

clone_size: many
cdr3_length: 15
v_call: TRBV28
d_call: NA
j_call: TRBJ1-6
cdr3_aa: CASSSDSSYNSPLHF
cdr3_nt: TGTGCCAGCAGTAGCGACAGCTCCTATAATTCACCCCTCCACTTT

clone_size: NA
cdr3_length: 18
v_call: TRBV4-1
d_call: NA
j_call: TRBJ2-3
cdr3_aa: CASSLPAPGLGVSDTQYF
cdr3_nt: TGCGCCAGCAGCTTACCTGCTCCGGGACTGGGGGTATCAGATACGCAGTATTTT

clone_size: NA
cdr3_length: 13
v_call: TRBV27
d_call: NA
j_call: TRBJ2-7
cdr3_aa: CASSIQYAYEQYF
cdr3_nt: TGTGCCAGCAGTATACAATATGCCTACGAGCAGTACTTC

clone_size: NA
cdr3_length: 12
v_call: TRBV12-3/TRBV12-4
d_call: NA
j_call: TRBJ1-1
cdr3_aa: CASSIRTTEAFF
cdr3_nt: TGTGCCAGCAGCATTCGGACGACTGAAGCTTTCTTT

clone_size: NA
cdr3_length: 17
v_call: TRBV10-3
d_call: NA
j_call: TRBJ1-1
cdr3_aa: CAIRGFGDGSFYTEAFF
cdr3_nt: TGTGCCATCAGAGGGTTTGGGGACGGATCTTTTTACACTGAAGCTTTCTTT

clone_size: many
cdr3_length: 16
v_call: TRBV7-2
d_call: TRBD2
j_call: TRBJ2-3
cdr3_aa: CASSARTSGAGDTQYF
cdr3_nt: TGTGCCAGCAGCGCCCGGACTAGCGGGGCTGGGGATACGCAGTATTTT

clone_size: many
cdr3_length: 16
v_call: TRBV7-6
d_call: NA
j_call: TRBJ2-2
cdr3_aa: CASSLGPSEGFGELFF
cdr3_nt: TGTGCCAGCAGCTTAGGTCCCAGCGAGGGGTTCGGGGAGCTGTTTTTT

clone_size: NA
cdr3_length: 18
v_call: TRBV7-9
d_call: TRBD2
j_call: TRBJ2-1
cdr3_aa: CASSPGLAGELSYNEQFF
cdr3_nt: TGTGCCAGCAGCCCGGGACTAGCGGGGGAACTCTCCTACAATGAGCAGTTCTTC

clone_size: few
cdr3_length: 14
v_call: TRBV6-5
d_call: NA
j_call: TRBJ2-7
cdr3_aa: CASSYSVSSYEQYF
cdr3_nt: TGTGCCAGCAGTTACTCGGTTAGCTCCTACGAGCAGTACTTC

clone_size: many
cdr3_length: 15
v_call: TRBV12-3/TRBV12-4
d_call: NA
j_call: TRBJ1-4
cdr3_aa: CASSSLTGNNEKLFF
cdr3_nt: TGTGCCAGCAGTTCCCTGACAGGAAATAATGAAAAACTGTTTTTT

clone_size: few
cdr3_length: 13
v_call: TRBV4-3
d_call: NA
j_call: TRBJ2-7
cdr3_aa: CASSQDLGYEQYF
cdr3_nt: TGCGCCAGCAGCCAAGATTTGGGCTACGAGCAGTACTTC

clone_size: many
cdr3_length: 15
v_call: TRBV6-1
d_call: NA
j_call: TRBJ2-3
cdr3_aa: CASSDDGGSTDTQYF
cdr3_nt: TGTGCCAGCAGTGATGATGGCGGGAGCACAGATACGCAGTATTTT

clone_size: few
cdr3_length: 11
v_call: TRBV2
d_call: NA
j_call: TRBJ2-1
cdr3_aa: CASSEDPEQFF
cdr3_nt: TGTGCCAGCAGTGAAGACCCTGAGCAGTTCTTC

clone_size: NA
cdr3_length: 13
v_call: TRBV20-1
d_call: NA
j_call: TRBJ1-1
cdr3_aa: CSAIQGKNTEAFF
cdr3_nt: TGCAGTGCTATTCAGGGGAAAAACACTGAAGCTTTCTTT

clone_size: few
cdr3_length: 14
v_call: TRBV20-1
d_call: NA
j_call: TRBJ1-1
cdr3_aa: CSARLQTGITEAFF
cdr3_nt: TGCAGTGCTAGACTCCAAACAGGGATTACTGAAGCTTTCTTT

clone_size: many
cdr3_length: 15
v_call: TRBV7-2
d_call: NA
j_call: TRBJ1-5
cdr3_aa: CASSFNGDQGMPQHF
cdr3_nt: TGTGCCAGCAGCTTCAACGGGGACCAGGGGATGCCCCAGCATTTT

clone_size: many
cdr3_length: 16
v_call: TRBV6-2/TRBV6-3
d_call: NA
j_call: TRBJ2-4
cdr3_aa: CASSYSGSGAKNIQYF
cdr3_nt: TGTGCCAGCAGTTACTCGGGTTCAGGAGCCAAAAACATTCAGTACTTC

clone_size: many
cdr3_length: 13
v_call: TRBV5-4
d_call: NA
j_call: TRBJ1-1
cdr3_aa: CASSRSVNTEAFF
cdr3_nt: TGTGCCAGCAGCCGTAGCGTGAACACTGAAGCTTTCTTT

clone_size: many
cdr3_length: 14
v_call: TRBV7-2
d_call: NA
j_call: TRBJ2-7
cdr3_aa: CASSRMDTSYEQYF
cdr3_nt: TGTGCCAGCAGCCGAATGGACACATCCTACGAGCAGTACTTC

clone_size: NA
cdr3_length: 13
v_call: TRBV6-2/TRBV6-3
d_call: TRBD1
j_call: TRBJ2-5
cdr3_aa: CASRQGGKETQYF
cdr3_nt: TGTGCCAGCCGGCAAGGGGGCAAAGAGACCCAGTACTTC

clone_size: NA
cdr3_length: 12
v_call: TRBV12-3/TRBV12-4
d_call: TRBD1
j_call: TRBJ1-5
cdr3_aa: CASSTGAQPQHF
cdr3_nt: TGTGCCAGCAGCACAGGGGCCCAGCCCCAGCATTTT

clone_size: many
cdr3_length: 13
v_call: TRBV25-1
d_call: TRBD1
j_call: TRBJ1-2
cdr3_aa: CASRQTGVDGYTF
cdr3_nt: TGTGCCAGCAGACAAACAGGGGTCGACGGCTACACCTTC

clone_size: many
cdr3_length: 16
v_call: TRBV7-8
d_call: NA
j_call: TRBJ2-7
cdr3_aa: CASSLNPGPAHYEQYF
cdr3_nt: TGTGCCAGCAGCTTAAATCCTGGGCCTGCCCACTACGAGCAGTACTTC

clone_size: NA
cdr3_length: 14
v_call: TRBV6-1
d_call: NA
j_call: TRBJ1-5
cdr3_aa: CASSLGPLGQPQHF
cdr3_nt: TGTGCCAGCAGCCTGGGACCCCTGGGGCAGCCCCAGCATTTT

clone_size: once
cdr3_length: 17
v_call: TRBV6-6
d_call: TRBD1
j_call: TRBJ1-5
cdr3_aa: CASSYPTGQGVTQPQHF
cdr3_nt: TGTGCCAGCAGTTACCCGACCGGACAGGGAGTTACTCAGCCCCAGCATTTT

clone_size: NA
cdr3_length: 17
v_call: TRBV4-3
d_call: NA
j_call: TRBJ2-6
cdr3_aa: CASSQDQEGSGANVLTF
cdr3_nt: TGCGCCAGCAGCCAAGATCAGGAGGGCTCTGGGGCCAACGTCCTGACTTTC

clone_size: few
cdr3_length: 16
v_call: TRBV5-4
d_call: TRBD1
j_call: TRBJ2-2
cdr3_aa: CASSSGGQGDTGELFF
cdr3_nt: TGTGCCAGCAGCTCGGGTGGACAGGGGGACACCGGGGAGCTGTTTTTT